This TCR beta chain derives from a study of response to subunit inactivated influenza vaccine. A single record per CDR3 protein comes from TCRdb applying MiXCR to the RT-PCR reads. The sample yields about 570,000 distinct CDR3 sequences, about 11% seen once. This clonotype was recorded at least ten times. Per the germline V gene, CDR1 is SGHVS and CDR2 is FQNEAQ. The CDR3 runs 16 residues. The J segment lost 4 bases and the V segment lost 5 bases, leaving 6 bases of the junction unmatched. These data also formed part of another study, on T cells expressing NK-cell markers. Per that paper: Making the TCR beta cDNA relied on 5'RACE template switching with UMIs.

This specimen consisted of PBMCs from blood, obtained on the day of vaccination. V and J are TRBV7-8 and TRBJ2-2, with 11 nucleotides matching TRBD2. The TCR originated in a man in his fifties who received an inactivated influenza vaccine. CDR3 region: CASSLIAGGRTGELFF. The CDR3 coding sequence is TGTGCCAGCAGCCTCATAGCGGGGGGGCGCACCGGGGAGCTGTTTTTT.